Listed below are T cell receptor beta chains from one sample, sequenced in a study of STAT5B mutations in CD4+ large granular lymphocyte leukemia. The data were produced by immunoSEQ multiplex PCR, yet TCRdb's version contains in-frame clones alone and is incomplete. The sample records more than 30,000 clones, roughly three quarters being singletons. Material for sequencing was CD4+ T cells from blood buffy coats. The receptors shown here come from a human donor in good health. Each CDR3 is given with its conserved first and last residue. The D gene is left open where the match is weak. Clone size appears in some rows only: once, few, many, or a class for an expanded clone.

CDR3	DNA	V	size	D	J
CASSRAAGGGYTF	TGCGCCAGCAGCCGCGCAGCAGGGGGTGGCTACACCTTC	TRBV4-3	few	TRBD1	TRBJ1-2
CASSLGTSGGGKTQYF	TGTGCCAGCAGCCTGGGGACTAGCGGGGGAGGAAAGACCCAGTACTTC	TRBV13	NA	TRBD2	TRBJ2-5
CASSIDGGYPKLYEQYF	TGTGCCAGTAGTATAGATGGCGGCTATCCCAAGTTGTACGAGCAGTACTTC	TRBV19	NA	NA	TRBJ2-7
CASRTGERELFF	TGCGCCAGCAGGACGGGAGAAAGGGAGCTGTTTTTT	TRBV5-1	few	NA	TRBJ2-2
CASRPGELFF	TGTGCCAGCAGGCCCGGGGAGCTGTTTTTT	TRBV27	NA	NA	TRBJ2-2
CASSPTVGLNNEQFF	TGTGCCAGCAGCCCCACGGTGGGACTTAACAATGAGCAGTTCTTC	TRBV7-9	few	NA	TRBJ2-1
CASATSGGAPDTQYF	TGCGCCAGCGCCACTAGCGGGGGGGCTCCAGATACGCAGTATTTT	TRBV5-1	NA	TRBD2	TRBJ2-3
CASNKDRGSPEAFF	TGTGCCAGCAATAAGGACAGGGGTAGCCCTGAAGCTTTCTTT	TRBV27	NA	TRBD1	TRBJ1-1
CASSPVEAVSKNIQYF	TGCGCCAGCAGCCCAGTTGAAGCTGTTTCCAAAAACATTCAGTACTTC	TRBV4-1	NA	NA	TRBJ2-4
CASMMDGLGTEAFF	TGTGCCAGCATGATGGACGGCCTGGGCACTGAAGCTTTCTTT	TRBV6-6	NA	NA	TRBJ1-1
CASRGLTEAFF	TGTGCCAGCAGAGGGCTGACTGAAGCTTTCTTT	TRBV6-5	NA	NA	TRBJ1-1
CASSISGNVDEQFF	TGTGCCAGTAGTATTTCCGGGAATGTCGATGAGCAGTTCTTC	TRBV19	NA	NA	TRBJ2-1
CASSLAGLAGGGELFF	TGTGCCAGCAGCTTAGCGGGACTAGCGGGGGGTGGGGAGCTGTTTTTT	TRBV7-2	NA	TRBD2	TRBJ2-2
CASSYRQGAYGANVLTF	TGTGCCAGCAGCTATCGACAGGGGGCATATGGGGCCAACGTCCTGACTTTC	TRBV7-2	NA	TRBD1	TRBJ2-6
CAWSVDSPKGTF	TGTGCCTGGAGTGTAGACAGCCCAAAAGGCACCTTC	TRBV30	NA	NA	TRBJ1-2
CASSLPWGAGAQETQYF	TGTGCCAGCAGCTTACCTTGGGGAGCGGGGGCTCAAGAGACCCAGTACTTC	TRBV5-4	NA	TRBD2	TRBJ2-5
CASSLGRRRDQPQHF	TGTGCCAGCAGTTTGGGCCGTAGAAGGGATCAGCCCCAGCATTTT	TRBV28	medium-sized	NA	TRBJ1-5
CASSQPGQQNYGYTF	TGTGCCAGCAGTCAGCCGGGACAACAGAACTATGGCTACACCTTC	TRBV6-5	NA	NA	TRBJ1-2
CASRPQQQGKDEQYF	TGTGCCAGCAGACCACAGCAACAGGGAAAAGACGAGCAGTACTTC	TRBV28	NA	NA	TRBJ2-7
CASSQRIGGEADTQYF	TGTGCCAGCAGCCAAAGAATCGGGGGGGAGGCAGATACGCAGTATTTT	TRBV4-2	NA	TRBD2	TRBJ2-3
CTSSQPRRDSGGPRHTQYF	TGCACCAGCAGCCAGCCCCGAAGGGATAGCGGGGGCCCTCGGCATACGCAGTATTTT	TRBV1	NA	NA	TRBJ2-3
CASTTGLNSPLHF	TGCGCCAGCACTACAGGGCTAAATTCACCCCTCCACTTT	TRBV5-1	NA	NA	TRBJ1-6
CASSGQVYNSPLHF	TGTGCCAGCAGTGGACAGGTCTATAATTCACCCCTCCACTTT	TRBV6-5	NA	TRBD1	TRBJ1-6
CASSSRIQGLNGYTF	TGCGCCAGCAGCTCTCGGATACAGGGGTTAAATGGCTACACCTTC	TRBV5-1	NA	TRBD1	TRBJ1-2
CASNGAEKIYEQYF	TGTGCCAGCAACGGGGCTGAAAAGATCTACGAGCAGTACTTC	TRBV6-1	NA	NA	TRBJ2-7
CASSQWPVSLSGNTIYF	TGCGCCAGCAGCCAGTGGCCTGTATCCCTCTCTGGAAACACCATATATTTT	TRBV4-3	NA	NA	TRBJ1-3
CASGQVDYGYTF	TGTGCCAGCGGTCAGGTTGACTATGGCTACACCTTC	TRBV28	NA	NA	TRBJ1-2
CASSYSAGEDTQYF	TGTGCCAGCAGTTACTCGGCAGGGGAAGATACGCAGTATTTT	TRBV6-5	once	NA	TRBJ2-3